A selection of T cell receptor beta chains follows, all from one sample in a study of beta chain features in type 1 diabetes. The data were produced by immunoSEQ multiplex PCR, yet TCRdb's version contains in-frame clones alone and is incomplete. The sample carries 300,000 to 400,000 clones, 8.5% to 10% recorded once. Sequencing used central memory CD4+ T cells from blood. The receptors stem from a man aged 25 to 40 with type 1 diabetes. Each CDR3 is given with its conserved first and last residue. D genes are given only for firm matches. The size of a clone is reported for some rows only, either as once, few or many, or as a class for expanded clones.

cdr3_length	clone_size	d_call	v_call	j_call	cdr3_nt	cdr3_aa
14	few	TRBD2	TRBV5-8	TRBJ2-1	TGTGCCAGCAGCCCCCCGGGAGGGTGGAATGAGCAGTTCTTC	CASSPPGGWNEQFF
15	few	TRBD1	TRBV19	TRBJ2-7	TGTGCCAGTAGTATTGGGGACAGCGTTGATCCCGAGCAGTACTTC	CASSIGDSVDPEQYF
15	NA	TRBD2	TRBV5-1	TRBJ2-1	TGCGCCAGCAGCAACAGAGCTAGCGGGAACAATGAGCAGTTCTTC	CASSNRASGNNEQFF
20	NA	TRBD1	TRBV28	TRBJ2-6	TGTGCCAGCAGTTTTGGGCCCCCGGGACAGGGGCCATCTGGGGCCAACGTCCTGACTTTC	CASSFGPPGQGPSGANVLTF
13	NA	NA	TRBV10-2	TRBJ1-2	TGCGCCAGCACCGACAGCACACACTATGGCTACACCTTC	CASTDSTHYGYTF
12	few	NA	TRBV10-3	TRBJ1-1	TGTGCCATCAGTGAGTCAGGCCCTGAAGCTTTCTTT	CAISESGPEAFF
15	few	NA	TRBV30	TRBJ1-1	TGTGCCTGGAGTTCCCCTCGCAGACTAAACACTGAAGCTTTCTTT	CAWSSPRRLNTEAFF
12	NA	NA	TRBV2	TRBJ2-3	TGTGCCAGCAGCTCCTCGGGGGATACGCAGTATTTT	CASSSSGDTQYF
11	NA	NA	TRBV30	TRBJ2-2	TGTGCCTGGAGGAACAGCGGGGAGCTGTTTTTT	CAWRNSGELFF
14	NA	TRBD1	TRBV29-1	TRBJ2-3	TGCAGCGTTGAACGAGGGGGCCAAACAGATACGCAGTATTTT	CSVERGGQTDTQYF
13	NA	NA	TRBV5-4	TRBJ2-1	TGTGCCAGCAGCTTTACAGGTTCCGATGAGCAGTTCTTC	CASSFTGSDEQFF
15	NA	TRBD1	TRBV29-1	TRBJ2-7	TGCAGCACCTATCCCCTTCTCGGGACAGGGGGCCTGCAGTACTTC	CSTYPLLGTGGLQYF
14	NA	NA	TRBV4-3	TRBJ2-5	TGCGCCAGCAGCTTGTCCGGACAGCAAGAGACCCAGTACTTC	CASSLSGQQETQYF
13	few	NA	TRBV9	TRBJ1-2	TGTGCCAGCAGCCCCCAAGGGGACTATGGCTACACCTTC	CASSPQGDYGYTF
17	NA	TRBD1	TRBV25-1	TRBJ2-1	TGTGCCAGCAGTGACCATCGGGGACAGGGTAAAAGAAATGAGCAGTTCTTC	CASSDHRGQGKRNEQFF